The 20 T cell receptor beta chains in this list originate from one sample, sequenced in a study of T cells in Graves' hyperthyroidism and ophthalmopathy. The CDR3 regions of TCR beta were amplified from RNA transcripts. Using the HTBI primer set, a first-round RT-PCR was run on the TCR CDR3. TCRdb itself ran the multiplex PCR reads through MiXCR, one entry per CDR3 protein. The sample holds about 640,000 distinct CDR3 sequences, less than 25% seen once. Sequenced sample: blood. Source of these receptors: a man between 25 and 39 years old with Graves' ophthalmopathy.

The V gene is TRBV18, the J gene TRBJ1-2, with no clear D. Germline V lookup: CDR1 KGHSH, CDR2 LQKENI. This CDR3 has 14 residues. V was cut by 5 bases and J by 2 bases, with 12 bases left in between. CDR3 loop: CASSFKEANYGYTF. As DNA, the CDR3 is TGTGCCAGCTCATTCAAGGAGGCCAACTATGGCTACACCTTC.

The rearrangement uses TRBV27 and TRBJ2-1; D is undetermined. The CDR3 is made up of 14 amino acids. The germline V and J ends were trimmed by 8 bases and 6 bases, with 17 bases remaining between them. Germline values: CDR1 MNHEY, CDR2 SMNVEV (reference sequence). The CDR3 DNA reads as TGTGCCAGCGCAGACTTCGACACATTCAATGAGCAGTTCTTC. The encoded protein is CASADFDTFNEQFF.

On this clonotype: This may stem from a read error, because a much larger clone lies one nucleotide away. In this CDR3 the conserved last residue, phenylalanine or tryptophan, is missing, so a read error is likely. The chain links TRBV10-3 to TRBJ1-1, with a tentative D call TRBD1 (5 bases). The CDR3 consists of 12 residues. Looked up from germline, CDR1 is ENHRY and CDR2 is SYGVKD. The ends were cut back, 6 bases at V and 1 base at J, with 6 bases in the middle. The CDR3 DNA follows: TGTGCCATCAGGGGGGGGAACACTGAAGCTTTCCTT. Residues: CAIRGGNTEAFL.

There are many counts of this clonotype. The chain couples TRBV2 to TRBJ2-7, with D possibly matching TRBD1 (5 bases). This CDR3 region has 14 residues. Germline V CDR1 and CDR2: SNHLY, FYNNEI. Trimming cost V 3 bases and J 6 bases, with 15 bases left between them. CDR3 region: CASSESHGRGEQYF. The CDR3 coding sequence is TGTGCCAGCAGTGAGAGTCACGGAAGGGGCGAGCAGTACTTC.

Ten or more counts support this clonotype. The chain carries TRBV28 and TRBJ2-7; D is unclear. This CDR3 is 14 amino acids long. Trimming cost V 5 bases and J 2 bases, with 13 bases left between them. Per the germline V gene, CDR1 is MDHEN and CDR2 is SYDVKM. This CDR3 is CASSPRLRTYEQYF. The CDR3 bases are TGTGCCAGCAGTCCCCGGTTGAGGACCTACGAGCAGTACTTC. The entire variable domain, with the rest obtained from reference TRBV28 and TRBJ2-7, is as follows: DVKVTQSSRYLVKRTGEKVFLECVQDMDHENMFWYRQDPGLGLRLIYFSYDVKMKEKGDIPEGYSVSREKKERFSLILESASTNQTSMYLCASSPRLRTYEQYFGPGTRLTVT.

This clonotype was counted between two and nine times. This chain connects TRBV6-1 to TRBJ2-4; D is tentatively TRBD1 or TRBD2 (5 bases each). V was pared by 0 bases and J by 0 bases, with 9 bases between. Germline V gives CDR1 MNHNS, CDR2 SASEGT. The CDR3 covers 16 residues. CDR3 sequence: CASSEAGGLAKNIQYF. CDR3 bases: TGTGCCAGCAGTGAAGCTGGGGGTCTAGCCAAAAACATTCAGTACTTC.

DNA of the CDR3: TGTGCCAGCAGCCCGACCCTTGATGGTGGCTACACCTTC. It translates to CASSPTLDGGYTF. The rearrangement links TRBV4-2 to TRBJ1-2; D call uncertain. Per the germline V gene, CDR1 is LGHNA and CDR2 is YNFKEQ. The CDR3 loop spans 13 amino acids. V was clipped by 4 bases and J by 7 bases, with 13 bases between them.

This clonotype was seen only once. This chain links TRBV7-9 with TRBJ1-5; no definite D call. Germline V CDR1 and CDR2: SEHNR, FQNEAQ (reference sequence). The CDR3 has 16 residues. V shed 1 base and J shed 2 bases, with 12 bases lying between them. The CDR3 region is CASSLDGGFGNQPQHF. CDR3 bases: TGTGCCAGCAGCTTAGATGGAGGGTTTGGCAATCAGCCCCAGCATTTT.

This chain joins TRBV4-1 and TRBJ1-1; D not certain. Germline V gene sequence: CDR1 MGHRA, CDR2 YSYEKL. The CDR3 is 15 residues long. The V gene lost 0 bases and the J gene lost 2 bases, with 10 bases spanning the gap. CDR3 in amino acids: CASSQDARENTEAFF. DNA of the CDR3: TGCGCCAGCAGCCAAGATGCAAGGGAAAACACTGAAGCTTTCTTT.

This clonotype was seen more than once but under ten times. The gene calls are TRBV27 and TRBJ2-5; the match to TRBD2 covers 12 bases. V gave up 5 bases and J gave up 2 bases; unmatched junction bases: 6. The CDR3 length is 16 residues. Germline V gene sequence: CDR1 MNHEY, CDR2 SMNVEV (reference sequence). DNA for the CDR3: TGTGCCAGCAGTGGGGGGACTAGCGGGTATCAAGAGACCCAGTACTTC. It codes for CASSGGTSGYQETQYF.

V gene TRBV9 combines with J gene TRBJ2-7, with D unclear. Trimming took 0 bases from V and 1 from J, leaving 17 bases between them. Germline values: CDR1 SGDLS, CDR2 YYNGEE. This CDR3 comprises 17 residues. CDR3 DNA sequence: TGTGCCAGCAGCGTAGGATTTTCTGGGCGGAGATCCTACGAGCAGTACTTC. Protein sequence: CASSVGFSGRRSYEQYF.

The chain has TRBV7-2 and TRBJ1-5, with a tentative D call TRBD1 (5 bases). Germline loops: CDR1 SGHTA, CDR2 FQGNSA. The CDR3 extends over 14 amino acids. Trimming took off 1 base at V and 6 bases at J, with 10 bases between the two ends. This CDR3 reads CASSLGGLIQPQHF. CDR3 DNA sequence: TGTGCCAGCAGCTTAGGGGGGTTAATTCAGCCCCAGCATTTT.

About this clonotype itself: One base away lies a much larger clone, so this may be a sequencing read error. The chain joins TRBV6-1 to TRBJ2-1, with 7 bases fitting TRBD2. CDR1 is MNHNS, CDR2 SASEGT, per germline. The CDR3 covers 18 residues. CDR3 sequence: CTSSEGLAVGSSYNEQFF. In nucleotides, the CDR3 is TGTACCAGCAGTGAGGGGCTAGCGGTCGGAAGCTCCTACAATGAGCAGTTCTTC.

In its sample, this clonotype was seen many times. The chain carries TRBV5-1 and TRBJ2-2; D possibly uses TRBD1 or TRBD2 (5 bases each). Between the trimmed V and J ends, which lost 3 bases and 3 bases, there was a span of 12 bases. Germline V CDR1 and CDR2: SGHRS, YFSETQ. This CDR3 spans 15 amino acids. The CDR3 nucleotides read TGCGCCAGCAGCTGGTGGGGGATGTACACCGGGGAGCTGTTTTTT. Its translation: CASSWWGMYTGELFF.

This clonotype has only a few counts. V gene TRBV28 combines with J gene TRBJ2-6, with 9 bases that match TRBD1. Germline V gives CDR1 MDHEN, CDR2 SYDVKM. The CDR3 has 17 residues. Losses at the gene ends were 6 bases for V and 3 bases for J; bases not matched to a gene: 9. The CDR3 region is CASRRRDRVGGANVLTF. CDR3 nucleotides: TGTGCCAGCAGGAGGCGGGACAGGGTTGGTGGGGCCAACGTCCTGACTTTC.

The chain employs TRBV20-1 and TRBJ2-5; 7 bases are shared with TRBD2. The CDR3 covers 12 residues. V shed 4 bases, J shed 4 bases, and the junction held 3 bases outside the gene matches. Germline loops: CDR1 DFQATT, CDR2 SNEGSKA (reference sequence). CDR3 loop: CSAIGLGETQYF. As DNA, the CDR3 is TGCAGTGCTATAGGACTAGGAGAGACCCAGTACTTC.

In its sample, this clonotype was seen many times. CDR3 in amino acids: CASSESGAQPQHF. The CDR3 nucleotides read TGTGCCAGCAGTGAATCTGGGGCTCAGCCCCAGCATTTT. The chain recombines TRBV2 with TRBJ1-5; perhaps TRBD1 as D (5 bases). The CDR3 has 13 amino acids. The germline V gene encodes CDR1 SNHLY and CDR2 FYNNEI. V was pared by 2 bases and J by 6 bases, with 8 bases between.

The chain joins TRBV25-1 to TRBJ2-6; 7 nucleotides agree with TRBD2. Losses at the gene ends were 0 bases for V and 2 bases for J; bases not matched to a gene: 7. Germline V CDR1 and CDR2: MGHDK, SYGVNS. The CDR3 is 18 residues long. CDR3 sequence (DNA): TGTGCCAGCAGTGAATATTATGGTCGGGAGGCTGGGGCCAACGTCCTGACTTTC. Residues: CASSEYYGREAGANVLTF.

The J gene is TRBJ1-2, the V gene TRBV19; D unclear. V was pared by 1 base and J by 5 bases, with 11 bases between. The germline CDR1 and CDR2 sequences are LNHDA and SQIVND (reference sequence). CDR3 length: 14 residues. The CDR3 DNA is TGTGCCAGTAGTATAGGGTCCGGTGAATATGGCTACACCTTC. The encoded protein is CASSIGSGEYGYTF.

The table lists this clonotype with a few counts. The chain uses TRBV7-8 and TRBJ2-1, with D hard to call. The CDR3 loop spans 14 amino acids. In germline, CDR1 is SGHVS, CDR2 FQNEAQ. V was clipped by 1 base and J by 6 bases, with 10 bases between them. The CDR3 here is CASSLGVSSNEQFF. CDR3 bases: TGTGCCAGCAGCTTAGGGGTTAGTTCCAATGAGCAGTTCTTC.